The 27 T cell receptor beta chains below come from one sample, sequenced in a study of shared clonotypes between healthy human individuals. Cells designated naive CD8 were CD45RO-negative and were positively selected for CCR7, with terminally differentiated effector memory CD45RA+ cells excluded. Measured with immunoSEQ multiplex PCR; TCRdb has only the in-frame clones, and not every one. Of about 820,000 clones in the sample, 80% to 95% are singletons; the top ten hold around 24%. Material: naive CD8+ T cells sorted from blood. The origin of the receptors is a man in his thirties or forties in good health.

This sequence joins TRBV28 and TRBJ1-1; TRBD1 aligns across 8 bases. V dropped 6 bases and J dropped 9; count of bases not matched to a gene: 9. Germline loops: CDR1 MDHEN, CDR2 SYDVKM. The CDR3 extends over 13 amino acids. The CDR3 DNA follows: TGTGCCAGCAGCGAGACAGGGGAAGGGAAAGCTTTCTTT. Protein product: CASSETGEGKAFF.

A remark on this clone: One end of the junction fails to match germline, which may point to a read error. The V call is TRBV5-1, the J call TRBJ2-1; 7 positions match TRBD2. Germline V lookup: CDR1 SGHRS, CDR2 YFSETQ. This CDR3 spans 13 amino acids. The CDR3 is CASRLASGNEQFF. In DNA form, the CDR3 reads TGCGCCAGCAGATTGGCTAGCGGCAATGAGCAGTTCTTC.

The chain joins TRBV15 to TRBJ2-2; 7 bases line up with TRBD2. Germline V gene lookup returns CDR1 LNHNV and CDR2 YYDKDF (reference sequence). With V trimmed by 0 bases and J by 1 base, 5 bases remained unmatched. The CDR3 consists of 17 residues. CDR3 DNA: TGTGCCACCAGCAGAGATGTCCCGGGAGGGAACACCGGGGAGCTGTTTTTT. Its translation: CATSRDVPGGNTGELFF.

Note on this clone: Other DNA sequences in the sample encode the same CDR3. The chain is built from TRBV7-9 and TRBJ2-1; no clear D. Trimming pared 4 bases from V and 6 bases from J, leaving 10 bases between. Germline V gives CDR1 SEHNR, CDR2 FQNEAQ (reference sequence). This CDR3 comprises 13 residues. The CDR3 protein is CASSSPLGNEQFF. CDR3 bases: TGTGCCAGCAGCTCCCCCCTAGGCAATGAGCAGTTCTTC.

The chain carries TRBV15 and TRBJ2-4; 9 positions agree with TRBD1. Germline loops: CDR1 LNHNV, CDR2 YYDKDF (reference sequence). V lost 2 bases and J lost 9; bases outside the gene matches: 20. The CDR3 is 19 residues long. The CDR3 DNA follows: TGTGCCACCAGCAGAACCTCGACAGGGGGAGCGGGGTGGCCCAGCATTCAGTACTTC. Protein product: CATSRTSTGGAGWPSIQYF.

The V gene is TRBV11-3, the J gene TRBJ2-5; 15 bases line up with TRBD2. J gave up 3 bases and V 4 bases, and 3 bases lay outside the gene matches. The CDR3 covers 16 residues. Per the germline V gene, CDR1 is SGHNT and CDR2 is YENEEA. The CDR3 protein is CASSSRTSGREETQYF. CDR3 bases: TGTGCCAGCAGCTCGCGGACTAGCGGGAGGGAAGAGACCCAGTACTTC.

The V call is TRBV4-3, the J call TRBJ2-7; TRBD1 aligns across 9 bases. Germline CDR1 is LGHNA and CDR2 is YSLEER. This CDR3 region has 17 residues. The V segment lost 1 base and the J segment 3 bases; nucleotides outside the gene matches: 10. CDR3 amino acids: CASSQGRPGTGIYEQYF. CDR3 nucleotides: TGCGCCAGCAGCCAAGGCCGACCCGGGACAGGGATCTACGAGCAGTACTTC.

The V gene is TRBV10-3, the J gene TRBJ2-1; tentatively, D is TRBD1 or TRBD2 (5 bases each). V lost 4 bases and J 4 bases, leaving 14 bases between the germline ends. This CDR3 is 15 amino acids long. CDR1 and CDR2 from the germline V gene are ENHRY and SYGVKD. CDR3: CAISVEGRGYNEQFF. CDR3 nucleotide sequence: TGTGCCATCAGTGTAGAGGGGCGCGGTTACAATGAGCAGTTCTTC.

This chain uses TRBV4-1 with TRBJ2-5; perhaps TRBD2 as D (5 bases). V lost 4 bases and J lost 13, with 19 bases in between. This CDR3 spans 13 amino acids. CDR1 and CDR2 (germline): MGHRA, YSYEKL. This chain's CDR3 is CASSPQSGERRYF. Here the CDR3 DNA reads TGCGCCAGCAGCCCACAAAGCGGCGAGAGGCGGTACTTC.

The chain is built from TRBV5-1 and TRBJ2-7; 8 bases agree with TRBD1. This CDR3 has 14 residues. V gave up 0 bases and J gave up 3 bases; unmatched junction bases: 2. Per the germline V gene, CDR1 is SGHRS and CDR2 is YFSETQ. CDR3 residues: CASSLGTGNYEQYF. The DNA of the CDR3 is TGCGCCAGCAGCTTGGGGACAGGGAACTACGAGCAGTACTTC.

The chain recombines TRBV6-5 with TRBJ2-7; perhaps TRBD2 as D (5 bases). The germline V gene encodes CDR1 MNHEY and CDR2 SVGAGI. Trimming took off 6 bases at V and 0 bases at J, with 6 bases between the two ends. This CDR3 spans 12 amino acids. The CDR3 protein is CASRGGSYEQYF. For the CDR3, the DNA is TGTGCCAGCAGAGGAGGCTCCTACGAGCAGTACTTC.

This clone was counted many times. This rearrangement joins TRBV9 to TRBJ2-1, with unresolved D. The CDR3 has 15 amino acids. In germline, CDR1 is SGDLS, CDR2 YYNGEE. V was cut by 0 bases and J by 8 bases, with 15 bases left in between. CDR3: CASSVGVGYADEQFF. The CDR3 nucleotides read TGTGCCAGCAGCGTAGGGGTCGGGTACGCTGATGAGCAGTTCTTC.

This clone was seen once. The chain combines TRBV28 with TRBJ2-7; D unresolved. This CDR3 has 13 amino acids. CDR1 and CDR2 (germline): MDHEN, SYDVKM. V lost 4 bases and J lost 2, with 9 bases in between. CDR3 protein: CASSYGLTYEQYF. The CDR3 nucleotides read TGTGCCAGCAGTTACGGCCTTACCTACGAGCAGTACTTC.

V usage is TRBV6-6 and J usage is TRBJ1-2; D call uncertain. Trimming shortened V by 6 bases and J by 6 bases, and 8 bases separated the two germline ends. This CDR3 has 11 residues. The germline CDR1 and CDR2 sequences are MNHNY and SVGAGI (reference sequence). CDR3 loop: CASRVLDGYTF. The CDR3 DNA reads TGTGCCAGCAGGGTACTGGATGGCTACACCTTC.

The rearrangement links TRBV4-1 to TRBJ2-5; 14 bases are shared with TRBD2. The germline V gene encodes CDR1 MGHRA and CDR2 YSYEKL. The CDR3 has 18 residues. J gave up 5 bases and V 1 base, and 9 bases lay outside the gene matches. CDR3 DNA sequence: TGCGCCAGCAGCCAAGTGGGACTAGCGGGAGAGGAAGCGGAGACCCAGTACTTC. It encodes CASSQVGLAGEEAETQYF.

The chain uses TRBV7-8 and TRBJ2-5; TRBD1 aligns across 9 bases. The germline CDR1 and CDR2 sequences are SGHVS and FQNEAQ. CDR3 length: 16 residues. V dropped 5 bases and J dropped 2; count of bases not matched to a gene: 9. The CDR3 here is CASSPSAQGAQETQYF. CDR3 sequence (DNA): TGTGCCAGCAGCCCCTCAGCACAGGGGGCTCAAGAGACCCAGTACTTC. Filled out from reference TRBV7-8 and TRBJ2-5, the complete variable domain reads GAGVSQSPRYKVAKRGQDVALRCDPISGHVSLFWYQQALGQGPEFLTYFQNEAQLDKSGLPSDRFFAERPEGSVSTLKIQRTQQEDSAVYLCASSPSAQGAQETQYFGPGTRLLVL.

J is TRBJ2-7 and V is TRBV4-3, with 8 positions matching TRBD1. Trimming took 2 bases from V and 2 from J; bases not matched to a gene: 5. The CDR3 runs 15 residues. CDR1 is LGHNA, CDR2 YSLEER, per germline. The CDR3 nucleotides are TGCGCCAGCAGCCAACCGGACAGGGTGACCTACGAGCAGTACTTC. Translation: CASSQPDRVTYEQYF.

This clone was recorded only once. This chain connects TRBV29-1 to TRBJ2-3; TRBD2 might be the D (5 bases). CDR3 length equals 13 residues. From germline, CDR1 is SQVTM and CDR2 ANQGSEA. The V end lost 8 bases, the J end lost 0 bases, and 12 bases lay between the germline ends. CDR3 DNA sequence: TGCAGCATCCTGACTACAAGCACAGATACGCAGTATTTT. Protein sequence: CSILTTSTDTQYF.

This chain connects TRBV2 to TRBJ2-1; D is undetermined. V was clipped by 11 bases and J by 0 bases, with 14 bases between them. This CDR3 region has 14 residues. The germline V gene has CDR1 SNHLY and CDR2 FYNNEI. The CDR3 spells CAFVLGSSYNEQFF. The CDR3 DNA reads TGTGCCTTTGTGCTGGGATCCTCCTACAATGAGCAGTTCTTC.

This clone was observed once. The gene calls are TRBV11-2 and TRBJ2-5, with 9 bases that match TRBD2. The CDR3 spans 16 residues. Looked up from germline, CDR1 is SGHAT and CDR2 is FQNNGV. With V trimmed by 1 base and J by 5 bases, 8 bases remained unmatched. The CDR3 coding sequence is TGTGCCAGCAGCTTAGCGAGGACTAGCGAGGCGGAGACCCAGTACTTC. As protein: CASSLARTSEAETQYF.

The chain couples TRBV29-1 to TRBJ2-1, with 9 bases aligning to TRBD2. Per germline, CDR1 SQVTM and CDR2 ANQGSEA. V lost 7 bases and J lost 8; bases outside the gene matches: 15. This CDR3 has 15 amino acids. Here the CDR3 reads CSGGLGGRAIYEQFF. As DNA, the CDR3 is TGCAGCGGGGGTCTGGGCGGGAGGGCCATTTATGAGCAGTTCTTC.

The rearrangement uses TRBV2 and TRBJ1-2; unclear D gene. V lost 3 bases, J lost 8 bases, and 19 bases lay in between. CDR3 size: 15 residues. CDR1 and CDR2 from the germline V gene are SNHLY and FYNNEI. CDR3 loop: CASSDPRSAELGYTF. CDR3 DNA: TGTGCCAGCAGTGACCCCCGATCGGCGGAACTCGGCTACACCTTC.

J is TRBJ1-1 and V is TRBV15; the D gene is possibly TRBD1 (5 bases). Deletions cut 5 bases from V and 5 bases from J, with 9 bases between. The germline V gene has CDR1 LNHNV and CDR2 YYDKDF (reference sequence). The CDR3 is 12 amino acids. The CDR3 sequence: CATSLGGTEAFF. CDR3 in DNA: TGTGCCACCAGCCTGGGGGGTACTGAAGCTTTCTTT.

This clone was detected once. The J gene is TRBJ2-2, the V gene TRBV7-8; no reliable D call. V was trimmed by 6 bases and J by 7 bases, leaving 3 bases between them. Germline loops: CDR1 SGHVS, CDR2 FQNEAQ. The length of the CDR3 is 10 residues. In DNA, the CDR3 is TGTGCCAGCAGGGACGGGGAGCTGTTTTTT. The encoded protein is CASRDGELFF.

The chain combines TRBV10-3 with TRBJ2-2; no clear D gene. This CDR3 has 13 amino acids. Germline CDR1 ENHRY, CDR2 SYGVKD. The V end lost 0 bases, the J end lost 2 bases, and 1 base lay between the germline ends. The CDR3 coding sequence is TGTGCCATCAGTGAGTCTAACACCGGGGAGCTGTTTTTT. Its protein is CAISESNTGELFF.

V usage is TRBV2 and J usage is TRBJ2-7, with 8 bases matching TRBD1. The CDR3 sequence is 13 residues long. Germline lookup yields CDR1 SNHLY and CDR2 FYNNEI. The J segment lost 7 bases and the V segment lost 4 bases, leaving 6 bases of the junction unmatched. The CDR3 sequence: CASSVWTGQEQYF. In DNA form, the CDR3 reads TGTGCCAGCAGTGTGTGGACAGGGCAAGAGCAGTACTTC.

The V gene is TRBV5-6, the J gene TRBJ2-5; D is perhaps TRBD2 (7 bases). Trimming stripped 6 bases from V and 5 bases from J, with 17 bases between. The CDR3 length is 14 residues. Germline CDR1 is SGHDT and CDR2 is YYEEEE. The CDR3 nucleotides read TGTGCCAGCACCCGAGGGGGGGCCCGGGAGACCCAGTACTTC. Protein product: CASTRGGARETQYF. The whole variable domain, remainder taken from reference TRBV5-6 and TRBJ2-5, is DAGVTQSPTHLIKTRGQQVTLRCSPKSGHDTVSWYQQALGQGPQFIFQYYEEEERQRGNFPDRFSGHQFPNYSSELNVNALLLGDSALYLCASTRGGARETQYFGPGTRLLVL.